A selection of T cell receptor beta chains follows, all from one sample in a study of neurological immune-mediated disorders. TCRdb reanalysed the 5' RACE reads using MiXCR and keeps one entry per CDR3 protein. Of 70,000 or so distinct CDR3 sequences in the sample, roughly 3.1% are singletons; the top ten hold less than 5.5%. Material for sequencing was PBMCs. All receptors come from a woman between 50 and 59 years old with multiple sclerosis. CDR3s include the opening cysteine and the closing phenylalanine or tryptophan. A D gene is named only where the DNA matches it firmly. Not all rows give a size; the values are once, few, many and, for expanded clones, a class.

TRBJ2-1,TRBV18,TRBD1,many,CASSSGTGVYNEQFF,TGTGCCAGCTCCTCCGGGACAGGGGTCTACAATGAGCAGTTCTTC
TRBJ2-1,TRBV10-3,TRBD2,many,CATGTSGRSSYNEQFF,TGTGCCACCGGGACTAGCGGGAGAAGCTCCTACAATGAGCAGTTCTTC
TRBJ2-5,TRBV6-5,-,many,CASSYDPGVWETQYF,TGTGCCAGCAGTTACGATCCGGGAGTTTGGGAGACCCAGTACTTC
TRBJ1-1,TRBV5-1,-,many,CASSLSQGPSEAFF,TGCGCCAGCAGCTTGAGCCAAGGGCCCTCTGAAGCTTTCTTT
TRBJ2-7,TRBV6-5,TRBD2,many,CASSYSGTYEQYF,TGTGCCAGCAGTTACAGCGGGACCTACGAGCAGTACTTC
TRBJ2-4,TRBV5-6,-,many,CASSLWQGLNIQYF,TGTGCCAGCAGCTTGTGGCAGGGTTTAAACATTCAGTACTTC
TRBJ2-1,TRBV3-1,-,many,CASSQSGSPPQFF,TGTGCCAGCAGCCAATCGGGCTCCCCACCACAGTTCTTC
TRBJ2-1,TRBV12-3/TRBV12-4,TRBD2,many,CASSFTLAGGSYNEQFF,TGTGCCAGCAGTTTTACCCTAGCGGGAGGGTCCTACAATGAGCAGTTCTTC
TRBJ2-2,TRBV5-1,TRBD1,many,CASSPAPTGRGTGELFF,TGCGCCAGCAGCCCCGCCCCGACAGGGCGAGGCACCGGGGAGCTGTTTTTT
TRBJ2-1,TRBV10-3,-,many,CAIRDPSSYNEQFF,TGTGCCATCAGAGACCCGAGCTCCTACAATGAGCAGTTCTTC
TRBJ2-5,TRBV5-5,TRBD2,many,CASRQLAGGPWEETQYF,TGTGCCAGCAGACAACTAGCGGGAGGGCCTTGGGAAGAGACCCAGTACTTC
TRBJ2-1,TRBV4-1,TRBD2,many,CASSQVSSGRGVGNEQFF,TGCGCCAGCAGCCAAGTCAGTAGCGGGAGAGGAGTGGGCAATGAGCAGTTCTTC
TRBJ1-5,TRBV5-1,-,many,CASSIRDTSPIAQHF,TGCGCCAGCAGCATCCGGGACACCTCTCCAATAGCCCAGCATTTT
TRBJ2-1,TRBV6-5,-,many,CASSYSAGSYEQFF,TGTGCCAGCAGTTACTCTGCGGGGAGCTATGAGCAGTTCTTC
TRBJ2-7,TRBV11-2,-,-,CASSLEVYGEQYF,TGTGCCAGCAGCCTTGAGGTGTATGGCGAGCAGTACTTC
TRBJ1-3,TRBV19,-,many,CASTPGGSSGNTIYF,TGTGCCAGTACCCCGGGCGGGTCCTCTGGAAACACCATATATTTT
TRBJ1-4,TRBV7-8,-,many,CASSFQGPATNEKLFF,TGTGCCAGCAGCTTTCAAGGGCCTGCAACTAATGAAAAACTGTTTTTT
TRBJ2-2,TRBV7-2,-,many,CASNRGGSNTGELFF,TGTGCCAGCAACCGAGGGGGTTCGAACACCGGGGAGCTGTTTTTT
TRBJ2-1,TRBV6-6,-,many,CASSYSRIYNEQFF,TGTGCCAGCAGTTATTCCCGGATCTACAATGAGCAGTTCTTC
TRBJ1-2,TRBV20-1,-,many,CSARGELAGGGYTF,TGCAGTGCTAGGGGGGAGTTGGCAGGCGGTGGCTACACCTTC
TRBJ1-2,TRBV15,-,many,CATSRDRQDYGYTF,TGTGCCACCAGCAGAGATCGACAGGACTATGGCTACACCTTC
TRBJ2-2,TRBV4-3,TRBD2,many,CASSRTSANTGELFF,TGCGCCAGCAGCCGGACTAGCGCGAACACCGGGGAGTTGTTTTTT
TRBJ2-2,TRBV20-1,-,many,CSAPNPGRRTGELFF,TGCAGTGCTCCAAATCCGGGCCGGCGGACCGGGGAGCTGTTTTTT
TRBJ1-2,TRBV20-1,-,many,CSATPAEERANYGYTF,TGCAGTGCTACACCCGCGGAGGAAAGAGCTAACTATGGCTACACCTTC